This TCR beta chain emerged from a study of monozygotic twins with inflammatory bowel disease. Study results and caveats: Patients with IBD had less TCRbeta diversity (inverse Simpson) than their healthy co-twins.

With no T cell sorting beforehand, total RNA was isolated from whole blood. The CDR3 spans 16 residues. CDR1 and CDR2 from the germline V gene are MNHEY and SMNVEV (reference sequence). About this clonotype: Its specificity is unknown.

TCRdb reprocessed the 5' RACE reads and reports one entry per CDR3 protein, with no DNA. This repertoire includes about 170,000 distinct CDR3 sequences. This sequence joins TRBV27 and TRBJ1-4. The TCR originated in a human donor with ulcerative colitis or Crohn's disease, or a healthy co-twin of an affected twin (not recorded which). The sample comprised blood. This chain's CDR3 is CASSPRTGATNEKLFF.